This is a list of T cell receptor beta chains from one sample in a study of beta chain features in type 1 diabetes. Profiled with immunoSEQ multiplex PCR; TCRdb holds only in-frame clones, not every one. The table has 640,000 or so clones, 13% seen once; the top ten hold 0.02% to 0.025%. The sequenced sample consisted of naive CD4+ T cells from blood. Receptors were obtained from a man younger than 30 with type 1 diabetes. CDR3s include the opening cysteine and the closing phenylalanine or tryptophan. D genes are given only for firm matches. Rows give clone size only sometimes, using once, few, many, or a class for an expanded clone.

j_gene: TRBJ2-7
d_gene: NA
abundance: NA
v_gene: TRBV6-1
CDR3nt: TGTGCCAGCTCCCAGATTGGAGGGTTTGGGTACGAGCAGTACTTC
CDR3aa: CASSQIGGFGYEQYF

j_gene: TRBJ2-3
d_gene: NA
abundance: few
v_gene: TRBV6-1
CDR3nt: TGTGCCAGCAGTGAAAGGCTAGCCGTTACAGATACGCAGTATTTT
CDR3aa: CASSERLAVTDTQYF

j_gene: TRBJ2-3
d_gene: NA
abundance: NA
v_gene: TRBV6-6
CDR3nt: TGTGCCAGCGAGGGGGACACCCGCACAGATACGCAGTATTTT
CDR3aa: CASEGDTRTDTQYF

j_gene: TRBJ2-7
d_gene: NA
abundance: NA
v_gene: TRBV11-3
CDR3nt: TGTGCCAGCAGCACCGACAGGTCTTCCTACGAGCAGTACTTC
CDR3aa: CASSTDRSSYEQYF

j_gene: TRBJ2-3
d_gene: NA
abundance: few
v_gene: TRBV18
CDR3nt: TGTGCCAGCTCAGGGACCTCTTATTGGGATACGCAGTATTTT
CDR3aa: CASSGTSYWDTQYF

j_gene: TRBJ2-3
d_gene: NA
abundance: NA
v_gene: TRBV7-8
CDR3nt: TGTGCCAGCAGCTCGGGACCATTTGAGGATACGCAGTATTTT
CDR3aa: CASSSGPFEDTQYF

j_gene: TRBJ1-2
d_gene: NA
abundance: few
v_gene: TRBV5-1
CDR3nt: TGCGCCAGCAGCCCAGAGACTAAACATGGCTACACCTTC
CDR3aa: CASSPETKHGYTF

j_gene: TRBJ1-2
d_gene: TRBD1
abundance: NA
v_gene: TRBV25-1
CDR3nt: TGTGCCAGCACACGGACAGGGGAATATGGCTACACCTTC
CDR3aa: CASTRTGEYGYTF

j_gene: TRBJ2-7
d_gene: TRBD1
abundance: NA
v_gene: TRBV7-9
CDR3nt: TGTGCCAGCAGCGGTGGACAGGGCTACGAGCAGTACTTC
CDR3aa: CASSGGQGYEQYF

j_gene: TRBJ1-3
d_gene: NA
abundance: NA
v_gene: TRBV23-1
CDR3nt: TGCGCCAGCAGCCAAGGCAGTTGTGGGAACTCTGGAAACACCATATATTTT
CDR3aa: CASSQGSCGNSGNTIYF

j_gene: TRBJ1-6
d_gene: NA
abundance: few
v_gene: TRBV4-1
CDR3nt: TGCGCCAGCAGCCCAACGACAGATTATAATTCACCCCTCCACTTT
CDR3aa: CASSPTTDYNSPLHF

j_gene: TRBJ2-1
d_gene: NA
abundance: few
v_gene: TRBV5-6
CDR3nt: TGTGCCAGCAGTTACAGCTCCGGGGTCAATGAGCAGTTCTTC
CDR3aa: CASSYSSGVNEQFF

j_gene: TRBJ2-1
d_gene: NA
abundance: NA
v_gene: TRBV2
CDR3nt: TGTGCCAGCAGGTCCATGGTCCATGAGCAGTTCTTC
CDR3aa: CASRSMVHEQFF

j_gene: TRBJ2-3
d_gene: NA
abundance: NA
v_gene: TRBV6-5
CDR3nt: TGTGCCAGCAGTTACGGGGACACCGGCGGTGATACGCAGTATTTT
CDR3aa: CASSYGDTGGDTQYF

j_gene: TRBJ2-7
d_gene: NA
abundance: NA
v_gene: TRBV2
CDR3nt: TGTGCCAGCAGTTTTACTAACCGGGACTTAGAGTACTTC
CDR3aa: CASSFTNRDLEYF

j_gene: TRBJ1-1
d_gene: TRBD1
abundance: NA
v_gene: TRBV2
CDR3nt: TGTGCCAGCAGAGAGACAGGGATAAACACTGAAGCTTTCTTT
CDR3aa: CASRETGINTEAFF

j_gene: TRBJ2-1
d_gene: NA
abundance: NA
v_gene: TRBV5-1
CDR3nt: TGCGCCAGCGGCACACAGGTTCAAGGGGAGCAGTTCTTC
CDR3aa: CASGTQVQGEQFF

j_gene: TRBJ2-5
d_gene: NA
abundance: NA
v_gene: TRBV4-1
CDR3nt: TGCGCCAGCAGCCAGGGGGTAGTTGAGACCCAGTACTTC
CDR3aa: CASSQGVVETQYF

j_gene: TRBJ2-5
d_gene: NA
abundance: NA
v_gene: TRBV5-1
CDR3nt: TGCGCCAGCAGCTACAGAAACCAAGAGACCCAGTACTTC
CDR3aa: CASSYRNQETQYF

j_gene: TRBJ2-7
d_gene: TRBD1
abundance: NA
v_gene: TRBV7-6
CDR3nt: TGTGCCAGCAGCTTAGGGGGCACAACAGGGGCTTGGGAGCAGTACTTC
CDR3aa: CASSLGGTTGAWEQYF

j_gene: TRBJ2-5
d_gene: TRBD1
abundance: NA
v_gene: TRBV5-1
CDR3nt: TGCGCCAGCAGCTTGATAGGGGACAGAAACCAAGAGACCCAGTACTTC
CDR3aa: CASSLIGDRNQETQYF

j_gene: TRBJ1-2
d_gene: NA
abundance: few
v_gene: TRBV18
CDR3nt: TGTGCCAGCTCCCGCCTCGGCCTTTTCGATGGCTACACCTTC
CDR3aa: CASSRLGLFDGYTF

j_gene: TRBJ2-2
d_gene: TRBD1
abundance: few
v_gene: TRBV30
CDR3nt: TGTGCCTACGGGACAGGGGGCGTCGGGGAGCTGTTTTTT
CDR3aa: CAYGTGGVGELFF

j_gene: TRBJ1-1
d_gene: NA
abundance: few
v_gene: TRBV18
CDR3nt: TGTGCCAGCTCACCTCCCAGGGCCTTCGGTACTGAAGCTTTCTTT
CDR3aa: CASSPPRAFGTEAFF

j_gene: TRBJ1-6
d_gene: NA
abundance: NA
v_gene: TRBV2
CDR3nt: TGTGCCAGCACGGAGGAAAATAATTCACCCCTCCACTTT
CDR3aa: CASTEENNSPLHF

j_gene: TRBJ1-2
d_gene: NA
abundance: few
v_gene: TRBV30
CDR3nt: TGTGCCTGGAGATCGGCAGGGAACTATGGCTACACCTTC
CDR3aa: CAWRSAGNYGYTF

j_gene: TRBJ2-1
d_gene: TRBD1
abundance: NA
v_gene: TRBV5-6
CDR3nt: TGTGCCAGCAGCTTCCCCAGGACAGGGGGCCACAATGAGCAGTTCTTC
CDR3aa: CASSFPRTGGHNEQFF

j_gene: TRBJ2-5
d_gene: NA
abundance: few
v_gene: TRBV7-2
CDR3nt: TGTGCCAGCAGCTTCTCGACGGGGATACAAGAGACCCAGTACTTC
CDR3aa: CASSFSTGIQETQYF

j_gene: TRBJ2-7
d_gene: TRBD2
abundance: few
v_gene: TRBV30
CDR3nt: TGTGCCTGGAGTTCACTCAGCGGGGGGGAGCAGTACTTC
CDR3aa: CAWSSLSGGEQYF

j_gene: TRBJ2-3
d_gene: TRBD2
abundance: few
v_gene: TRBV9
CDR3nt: TGTGCCAGCAGCCGTCTAGCGGGGGGAACTAGCACAGATACGCAGTATTTT
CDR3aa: CASSRLAGGTSTDTQYF

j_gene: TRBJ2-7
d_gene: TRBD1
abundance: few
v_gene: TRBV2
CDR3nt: TGTGCCAGCCTGAGGACAGGGGTGGCCTCCGAGCAGTACTTC
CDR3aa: CASLRTGVASEQYF

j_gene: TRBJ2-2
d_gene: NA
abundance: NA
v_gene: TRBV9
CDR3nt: TGTGCCAGCAGCGTATACACGAACACCGGGGAGCTGTTTTTT
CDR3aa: CASSVYTNTGELFF

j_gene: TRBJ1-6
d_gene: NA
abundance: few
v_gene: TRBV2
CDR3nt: TGTGCCAGCATAAGCTCCACGTCTGGATATTCACCCCTCCACTTT
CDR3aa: CASISSTSGYSPLHF

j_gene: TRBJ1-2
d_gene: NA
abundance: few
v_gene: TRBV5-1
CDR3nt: TGCGCCAGCAGCCTCGTTGGTGAAAACTATGGCTACACCTTC
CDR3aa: CASSLVGENYGYTF

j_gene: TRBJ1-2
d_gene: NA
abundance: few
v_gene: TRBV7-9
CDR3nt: TGTGCCAGCACCCGTACAGGGAATTTCTATGGCTACACCTTC
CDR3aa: CASTRTGNFYGYTF

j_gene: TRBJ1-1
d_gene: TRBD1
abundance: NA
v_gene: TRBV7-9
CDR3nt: TGTGCCAGCAGCTTAGGCAGGGGGCTCACTGAAGCTTTCTTT
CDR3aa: CASSLGRGLTEAFF

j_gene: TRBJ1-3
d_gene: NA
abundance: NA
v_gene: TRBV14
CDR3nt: TGTGCCAGCAGCCAAGCGGCGGGGGGAAACACCATATATTTT
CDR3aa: CASSQAAGGNTIYF

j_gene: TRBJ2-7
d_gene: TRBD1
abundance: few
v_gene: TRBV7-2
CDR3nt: TGTGCCAGCAGATGGGGGACAGGACCTTGGGAGCAGTACTTC
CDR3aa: CASRWGTGPWEQYF

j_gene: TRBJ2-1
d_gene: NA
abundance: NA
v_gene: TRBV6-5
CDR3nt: TGTGCCAGCAGTTACTCGAGGCGGAACAATGAGCAGTTCTTC
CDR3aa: CASSYSRRNNEQFF

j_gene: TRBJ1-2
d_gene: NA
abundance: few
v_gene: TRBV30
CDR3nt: TGTGCCTGGATTGGACCGTACTATGGCTACACCTTC
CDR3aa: CAWIGPYYGYTF

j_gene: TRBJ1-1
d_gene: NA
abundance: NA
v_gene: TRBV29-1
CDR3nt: TGCAGCGTTGGGGCGGGGAACACTGAAGCTTTCTTT
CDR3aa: CSVGAGNTEAFF

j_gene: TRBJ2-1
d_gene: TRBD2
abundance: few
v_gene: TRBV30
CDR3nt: TGTGCCTGGAGTGTACGACTAGCGGGGGCCTACAATGAGCAGTTCTTC
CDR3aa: CAWSVRLAGAYNEQFF

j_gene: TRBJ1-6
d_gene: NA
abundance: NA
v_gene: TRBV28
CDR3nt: TGTGCCAGCAGGGGGTGGGGTGATAATTCACCCCTCCACTTT
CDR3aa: CASRGWGDNSPLHF

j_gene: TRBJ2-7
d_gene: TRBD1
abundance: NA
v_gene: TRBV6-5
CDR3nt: TGTGCCAGCAGGGGACAGGGGAATTCCTACGAGCAGTACTTC
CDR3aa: CASRGQGNSYEQYF

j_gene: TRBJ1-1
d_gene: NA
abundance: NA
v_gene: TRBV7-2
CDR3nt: TGTGCCAGCAGCTTTAGGTCGGGCACTGAAGCTTTCTTT
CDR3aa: CASSFRSGTEAFF

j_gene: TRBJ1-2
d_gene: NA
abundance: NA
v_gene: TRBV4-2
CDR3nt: TGTGCCAGCAGCCAAGATGGGACGACCTATGGCTACACCTTC
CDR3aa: CASSQDGTTYGYTF

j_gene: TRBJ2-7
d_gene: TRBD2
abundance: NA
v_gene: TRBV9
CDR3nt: TGTGCCAGCAGCGTAACTAGCGGGAGCACCTACGAGCAGTACTTC
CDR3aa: CASSVTSGSTYEQYF

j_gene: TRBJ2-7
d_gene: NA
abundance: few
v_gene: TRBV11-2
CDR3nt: TGTGCCAGCAGCTTGGTTGAGAGGTACGAGCAGTACTTC
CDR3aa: CASSLVERYEQYF

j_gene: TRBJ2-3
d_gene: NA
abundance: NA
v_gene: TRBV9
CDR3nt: TGTGCCAGCAGCGTAGAGGGGGTAGGTCCTACATCCACAGATACGCAGTATTTT
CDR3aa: CASSVEGVGPTSTDTQYF

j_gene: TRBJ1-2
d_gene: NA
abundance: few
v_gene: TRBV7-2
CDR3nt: TGTGCCAGCAGCTTCCGAGGCGACGGAGGCTACACCTTC
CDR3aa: CASSFRGDGGYTF

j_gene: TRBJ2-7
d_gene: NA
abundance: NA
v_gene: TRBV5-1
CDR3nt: TGCGCCAGCAGCCCGGCGAGGGGAGTTACTTACGAGCAGTACTTC
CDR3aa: CASSPARGVTYEQYF

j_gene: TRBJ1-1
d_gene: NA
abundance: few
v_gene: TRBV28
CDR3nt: TGTGCCAGCACGGGGAACACTGAAGCTTTCTTT
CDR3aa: CASTGNTEAFF

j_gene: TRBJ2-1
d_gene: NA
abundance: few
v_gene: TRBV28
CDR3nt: TGTGCCAGCAGTTCCCCCATTAGGGGTAGCGGTGAGCAGTTCTTC
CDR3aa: CASSSPIRGSGEQFF

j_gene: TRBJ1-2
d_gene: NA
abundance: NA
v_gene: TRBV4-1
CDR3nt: TGCGCCAGCAGCCAAGATCAGGTAGTTAACTATGGCTACACCTTC
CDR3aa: CASSQDQVVNYGYTF

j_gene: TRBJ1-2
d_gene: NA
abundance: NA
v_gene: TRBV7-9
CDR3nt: TGTGCCAGCAGCCAACCGACAGATAACTATGGCTACACCTTC
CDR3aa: CASSQPTDNYGYTF